Below, one TCR beta chain is given with its context. Its antigen remains undetermined. Within one base of it there is no much larger clone, and no base qualities were kept. The data belong to a study of T cell responses to AZD1222 COVID-19 vaccine (dated by TCRdb to about 2021). Regarding the research as a whole: Because spike-specific TCR depth and breadth did not differ between the two schedules, AZD1222 recipients who got a second dose at roughly 4 weeks were pooled with those who got a second dose at roughly 12 weeks. TCR sequencing covered more than 230 trial participants: 207 given two doses of AZD1222 and 26 given two doses of MenACWY control vaccine. Enrollment into the trials was organized by age into subgroups of 18-55, 56-69 and 70-plus years, and those subgroups contained roughly 150, 30 and 60 TCR-sequenced participants, respectively. General study outcomes and caveats: No day 14 peak-response samples were available, so repertoires were characterized only after the peak T cell response. Participants were mostly white British, with more females than males. The authors suggested clonal diversity may have been underestimated. Epitopes outside the regions mutated in the B.1.351 and B.1.1.7 variants were reportedly recognized by nearly half of the unique spike-specific TCRs. The vaccine-associated CD4 TCRs covered the entire spike protein, and the dominant responses fell in regions 160-218 and 743-854. Spike-specific TCR breadth and depth rose significantly after two AZD1222 doses compared with day 0 and with MenACWY recipients. In the small 56-69-year group, the increase in depth fell short of significance, most likely because of low power. Conclusions about previously exposed vaccinees are limited, since just five to seven AZD1222 recipients were seropositive for SARS-CoV-2 at baseline.

The CDR3 regions of human TCRbeta chains were analyzed by immunosequencing. The published analysis was carried out like this. TCRs in the repertoires were matched against a reference library of SARS-CoV-2-specific TCRs that had been generated with the MIRA antigen-specificity platform. Breadth was defined as the fraction of unique TCRs that were SARS-CoV-2-associated. Depth was defined as the fraction of total T cells that were SARS-CoV-2-associated. Using the MIRA data, each spike-specific TCR was mapped to the spike region that the TCR reacts to and placed in a CD4 or CD8 class. Log10-transformed breadth and depth values were compared by one-way ANOVA with Sidak's multiple comparisons tests. TCRdb mirrors the immuneACCESS table, restricted to in-frame sequences. Some clones are absent from its copies; in checked studies, under half trace to an unresolved V gene, and the reason for the others is unknown. V and J calls and clone size are copied from that table; D and trimming were computed from the DNA. This sample has some 86,000 clones in its table, and around 82% of those were observed once. The ten largest clones add up to 22% of the sample.

Taken with the paper, the label for time point translates to: baseline before first vaccination. Samples from vaccinated people were obtained from the UK trials COV001 and COV002, which included a single-blind randomized controlled phase 2/3 trial of AZD1222 (ChAdOx1 nCoV-19) in healthy adults. Trial participant PBMC samples were collected at day 0 and day 28 after the second dose for TCRbeta chain sequencing. V loses 5 bases, J loses 5 bases, and the germline ends lie 22 bases apart. The CDR3 spans 17 residues, from the cysteine through the phenylalanine. Only the CDR3 DNA is retained, 51 bases long and in frame from the first base. Via the germline V gene (reference sequence), CDR1 is LNHDA and CDR2 SQIVND.

The receptor comes from an adult in good health. The source material was peripheral blood, sampled on day 0 of AZD1222 vaccination. The chain is made from TRBV19 and TRBJ2-1; TRBD2 could be the D gene, as 7 bases match. CDR3 protein: CASSLSERLAGDNEQFF. The DNA sequence is given as TGTGCCAGTAGTTTGTCCGAAAGACTAGCAGGGGACAATGAGCAGTTCTTC.